This T cell receptor (beta chain) was documented in a study of blood T cell repertoires in COVID-19. For the study at large: COVID-19 samples from acute and convalescent phases originated in the United States, Italy and Spain. PBMCs, B-cell-depleted T cells, or T cells were the source of the cDNA or gDNA that made up the material.

V was trimmed by 1 base and J by 4 bases, leaving 16 bases between them. Germline loops: CDR1 SGHVS, CDR2 FQNEAQ. This CDR3 spans 16 amino acids. As processed by the authors: Nucleated cell number was recorded as an estimate derived from reference gene primer amplification. Sequencing was performed with immunoSEQ multiplex PCR; in TCRdb, only in-frame clones are kept and a portion is missing. V and J calls and clone size are copied from that table; D and trimming were computed from the DNA. The table shows 100,000 to 150,000 clones, with 85% to 90% occurring only once. The chain employs TRBV7-8 and TRBJ1-2; D may be TRBD1 (5 bases). The clonotype was recovered from a man aged 60 to 69 with acute or convalescent COVID-19. Material: peripheral blood. The CDR3 is CASSLESGRGVYGYTF. In DNA, the CDR3 is TGTGCCAGCAGCTTAGAATCGGGGCGGGGGGTCTATGGCTACACCTTC.